The clone carrying this T cell receptor beta chain was observed once. Its antigen is undetermined. The data were obtained in a study of T cell responses to AZD1222 COVID-19 vaccine. Study-wide results and caveats: Repertoires were obtained solely post-peak T cell response. Mapped onto spike, vaccine-associated CD4 TCRs spanned it and were dominant at 160-218 and 743-854. The donor group comprised mostly white British people and more females; the analysis possibly underestimated clonal diversity.

Assay used: immunoSEQ multiplex PCR; TCRdb lists only in-frame clones, some missing. The repertoire includes tens of thousands of clones, 83% of them detected once, and about 6.3% sits in the top ten. Second-dose groups at about 4 or about 12 weeks were pooled. The CDR3 loop spans 17 amino acids. CDR1 and CDR2 from the germline V gene are GTSNPN and SVGIG (reference sequence). V was pared by 0 bases and J by 0 bases, with 16 bases between. The chain combines TRBV30 with TRBJ2-3; weak D call: TRBD1 (5 bases). The specimen comprised peripheral blood, sampled 28 days after the second AZD1222 dose. The sequence was collected from an adult who received the AZD1222 COVID-19 vaccine. The CDR3 here is CAWSVSGKALSTDTQYF. Written as DNA, the CDR3 is TGTGCCTGGAGTGTTTCAGGGAAGGCCTTAAGCACAGATACGCAGTATTTT.